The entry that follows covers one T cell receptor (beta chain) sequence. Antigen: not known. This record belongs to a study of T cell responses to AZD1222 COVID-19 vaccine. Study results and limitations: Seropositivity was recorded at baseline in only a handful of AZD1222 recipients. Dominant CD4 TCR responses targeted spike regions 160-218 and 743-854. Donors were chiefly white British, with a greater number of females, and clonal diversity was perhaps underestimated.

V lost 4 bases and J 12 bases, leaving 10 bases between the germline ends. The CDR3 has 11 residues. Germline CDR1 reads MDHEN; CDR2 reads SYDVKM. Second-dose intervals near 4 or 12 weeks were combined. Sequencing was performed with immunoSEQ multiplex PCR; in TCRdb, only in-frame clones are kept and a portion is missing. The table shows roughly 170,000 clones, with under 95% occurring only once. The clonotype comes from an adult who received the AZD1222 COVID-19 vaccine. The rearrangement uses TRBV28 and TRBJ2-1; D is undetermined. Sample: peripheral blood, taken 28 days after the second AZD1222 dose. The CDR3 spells CASSSPLGQFF. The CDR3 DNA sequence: TGTGCCAGCAGTTCTCCATTGGGGCAGTTCTTC.